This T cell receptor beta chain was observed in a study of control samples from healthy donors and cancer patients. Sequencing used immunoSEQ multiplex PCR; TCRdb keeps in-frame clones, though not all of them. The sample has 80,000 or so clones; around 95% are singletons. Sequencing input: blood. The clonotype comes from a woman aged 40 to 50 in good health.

The chain's CDR3 is CASSMRGRGSEAFF. In nucleotides, the CDR3 is TGTGCCAGTAGTATGCGCGGGAGGGGCTCTGAAGCTTTCTTT. The rearrangement links TRBV19 to TRBJ1-1; weak D call: TRBD1 (5 bases). The length of the CDR3 is 14 residues. From germline, CDR1 is LNHDA and CDR2 SQIVND (reference sequence). V was clipped by 3 bases and J by 6 bases, with 14 bases between them.